One and the same sample provided the 23 T cell receptor beta chains below, sequenced in a study of OX40 agonist ivuxolimab in advanced cancers. The method was immunoSEQ multiplex PCR; TCRdb's version includes in-frame clones alone and lacks a portion of them. The sample consists of some 44,000 clones, around 84% of them appearing once. This sample comprised CD4+ or CD8+ T cells sorted from blood, obtained in a trial of the OX40 agonist ivuxolimab. These receptors were taken from an adult with an advanced solid tumor such as melanoma, head and neck, liver or kidney cancer.

This rearrangement joins TRBV28 to TRBJ2-7; no clear D. V lost 3 bases and J 1 base, leaving 10 bases between the germline ends. This CDR3 is 14 amino acids long. CDR1 and CDR2 from the germline V gene are MDHEN and SYDVKM. CDR3 in DNA: TGTGCCAGCAGTTTCCCCGGACGGTCCTACGAGCAGTACGTC. Translated: CASSFPGRSYEQYV.

V usage is TRBV11-2 and J usage is TRBJ2-5, with D unresolved. The germline V gene has CDR1 SGHAT and CDR2 FQNNGV. This CDR3 region has 10 residues. V was shortened by 5 bases and J by 5 bases, with 3 bases between the two germline ends. The CDR3 spells CASSRETQYF. DNA of the CDR3: TGTGCCAGCAGCCGCGAGACCCAGTACTTC.

V gene TRBV7-9 combines with J gene TRBJ1-2; D gene uncertain. Deletions cut 3 bases from V and 8 bases from J, with 13 bases between. Germline assignment: CDR1 SEHNR and CDR2 FQNEAQ (reference sequence). This CDR3 comprises 13 residues. In nucleotides, the CDR3 is TGTGCCAGCAGCTTCGGGCGGGCGCAAGGCTACACCTTC. Amino acid sequence: CASSFGRAQGYTF. Complete variable domain (other parts from reference TRBV7-9 and TRBJ1-2): DTGVSQNPRHKITKRGQNVTFRCDPISEHNRLYWYRQTLGQGPEFLTYFQNEAQLEKSRLLSDRFSAERPKGSFSTLEIQRTEQGDSAMYLCASSFGRAQGYTFGSGTRLTVV.

The chain combines TRBV29-1 with TRBJ2-3; D is ambiguous. The CDR3 totals 12 residues. The germline gives CDR1 SQVTM, CDR2 ANQGSEA. Trimming removed 2 bases at V and 2 bases at J, with 5 bases between. Here the CDR3 reads CSVETVTDTQYF. Written as DNA, the CDR3 is TGCAGCGTTGAAACGGTCACAGATACGCAGTATTTT.

The chain recombines TRBV4-3 with TRBJ1-4; 11 positions match TRBD1. Germline CDR1 is LGHNA and CDR2 is YSLEER. This CDR3 contains 16 residues. Trimming at V came to 1 base and at J to 8 bases, leaving 6 bases not matched to a gene. The CDR3 DNA reads TGCGCCAGCAGCCAAGGGACCGGGACAGGGGGAGAAAAACTGTTTTTT. It translates to CASSQGTGTGGEKLFF.

The chain has TRBV19 and TRBJ2-6; TRBD1 matches 7 bases. Germline assignment: CDR1 LNHDA and CDR2 SQIVND (reference sequence). The CDR3 contains 16 residues. With V trimmed by 4 bases and J by 4 bases, 7 bases remained unmatched. The DNA for the CDR3 is TGTGCCAGTAGTACGGTACAGGGGAGCGGGGCCAACGTCCTGACTTTC. Residues: CASSTVQGSGANVLTF.

This chain connects TRBV6-6 to TRBJ1-2, with 10 bases lining up with TRBD1. J lost 3 bases, V lost 2 bases, and 3 bases had no gene match. The V gene's germline CDR1 is MNHNY and CDR2 SVGAGI (reference sequence). The CDR3 extends over 15 amino acids. DNA of the CDR3: TGTGCCAGCAGTTACCCGACAGGGGGCGACTATGGCTACACCTTC. It encodes CASSYPTGGDYGYTF.

The CDR3 region has the DNA TGTGCCAGTAGTTCGGGCAGAGGCAATCAGCCCCAGCATTTT. Its translation: CASSSGRGNQPQHF. V and J are TRBV19 and TRBJ1-5, with D hard to call. Germline lookup yields CDR1 LNHDA and CDR2 SQIVND (reference sequence). Trimming removed 5 bases from V and 2 bases from J, with 10 bases in between. CDR3 size: 14 residues.

CDR3 region: CASSVGWERGTGELFF. In DNA, the CDR3 is TGTGCCAGCAGCGTAGGTTGGGAAAGAGGTACCGGGGAGCTGTTTTTT. V gene TRBV9 combines with J gene TRBJ2-2, with D unresolved. CDR1 and CDR2 (germline): SGDLS, YYNGEE. Trimming shortened V by 0 bases and J by 5 bases, and 14 bases separated the two germline ends. The CDR3 consists of 16 residues.

The V gene is TRBV4-3, the J gene TRBJ1-4, with TRBD1 identical over 8 bases. The CDR3 covers 15 residues. CDR1 LGHNA and CDR2 YSLEER come from the germline V gene. Trimming removed 3 bases from V and 3 bases from J; junction bases left unmatched: 3. The chain's CDR3 is CASSQDRAPNEKLFF. Here the CDR3 DNA reads TGCGCCAGCAGCCAGGACAGGGCCCCTAATGAAAAACTGTTTTTT.

This clone was detected once. This sequence joins TRBV5-5 and TRBJ1-1; possible D gene TRBD1, 5 bases. V lost 2 bases, J lost 2 bases, and 16 bases lay in between. The CDR3 is 16 residues long. CDR1 is SGHKS and CDR2 is YYEKEE in the germline V gene (reference sequence). This CDR3 is CASSFSKGQINTEAFF. For the CDR3, the DNA is TGTGCCAGCAGCTTCTCAAAAGGACAAATTAACACTGAAGCTTTCTTT.

The chain couples TRBV7-9 to TRBJ2-3; tentatively, D is TRBD2 (5 bases). Germline CDR1 is SEHNR and CDR2 is FQNEAQ (reference sequence). The CDR3 covers 15 residues. V was trimmed by 5 bases and J by 0 bases, leaving 12 bases between them. CDR3 in amino acids: CASSTPSRSTDTQYF. CDR3 in DNA: TGTGCCAGCAGCACCCCTAGCCGGAGCACAGATACGCAGTATTTT.

J is TRBJ1-2 and V is TRBV27; possibly TRBD1 for D (5 bases). V was trimmed by 3 bases and J by 2 bases, leaving 13 bases between them. The CDR3 is made up of 15 amino acids. Germline CDR1 is MNHEY and CDR2 is SMNVEV (reference sequence). CDR3 sequence (DNA): TGTGCCAGCAGTTTTACGGGGCAGGGAAACTATGGCTACACCTTC. This translates into CASSFTGQGNYGYTF.

The genes are TRBV4-3 and TRBJ2-5; 7 nucleotides align to TRBD1. This CDR3 is built from 13 residues. The V segment lost 4 bases and the J segment 2 bases; nucleotides outside the gene matches: 1. CDR1 LGHNA and CDR2 YSLEER come from the germline V gene. The DNA for the CDR3 is TGCGCCAGCAGCCTGGGACAGCAAGAGACCCAGTACTTC. Its translation is CASSLGQQETQYF.

The V call is TRBV10-2, the J call TRBJ1-2; 7 nucleotides align to TRBD1. The V and J ends lost 0 bases and 2 bases, in that order; junction bases with no gene match: 15. The CDR3 extends over 19 amino acids. The germline CDR1 and CDR2 sequences are WSHSY and SAAADI. CDR3 region: CASSESRSGRGQLNYGYTF. The CDR3 nucleotides are TGCGCCAGCAGTGAGTCCAGGTCAGGAAGGGGACAGCTCAACTATGGCTACACCTTC.

This chain uses TRBV25-1 with TRBJ2-7; D unresolved. The germline CDR1 and CDR2 sequences are MGHDK and SYGVNS. This CDR3 contains 11 residues. Trimming pared 2 bases from V and 7 bases from J, leaving 6 bases between. DNA for the CDR3: TGTGCCAGCAGTGAAGACCGAGAGCAGTACGTC. Translation gives CASSEDREQYV.

This chain uses TRBV7-2 with TRBJ2-5, with D perhaps matching TRBD1 (5 bases). Trimming took off 5 bases at V and 0 bases at J, with 13 bases between the two ends. This CDR3 region has 15 residues. Germline-derived CDR1 and CDR2 are SGHTA and FQGNSA. CDR3 coding DNA: TGTGCCAGCAGCCATAAGACAGCGTACCAAGAGACCCAGTACTTC. This encodes CASSHKTAYQETQYF.

This chain uses TRBV14 with TRBJ2-1; 8 nucleotides agree with TRBD2. Looked up from germline, CDR1 is SGHDN and CDR2 is FVKESK. This CDR3 is built from 15 residues. J lost 2 bases, V lost 0 bases, and 0 bases had no gene match. CDR3 nucleotide sequence: TGTGCCAGCAGCCAAGACGGGGGGGCCTACAATGAGCAGTTCTTC. It specifies CASSQDGGAYNEQFF.

The chain carries TRBV9 and TRBJ1-1; perhaps TRBD1 as D (6 bases). In germline, CDR1 is SGDLS, CDR2 YYNGEE. The CDR3 loop spans 14 amino acids. The V gene lost 0 bases and the J gene lost 7 bases, with 13 bases spanning the gap. DNA for the CDR3: TGTGCCAGCAGCGTAGCGGGGGGCGAGGATGAAGCTTTCTTT. It is translated as CASSVAGGEDEAFF.

V is TRBV28 and J is TRBJ1-1; D remains ambiguous. Trimming cost V 2 bases and J 1 base, with 8 bases left between them. CDR1 and CDR2 from the germline V gene are MDHEN and SYDVKM. The length of the CDR3 is 14 residues. CDR3 sequence (DNA): TGTGCCAGCAGTTTAGGACGGCGGAACACTGAAGCTTTCTTT. Its translation: CASSLGRRNTEAFF. The full variable domain, with the rest looked up from reference TRBV28 and TRBJ1-1, is DVKVTQSSRYLVKRTGEKVFLECVQDMDHENMFWYRQDPGLGLRLIYFSYDVKMKEKGDIPEGYSVSREKKERFSLILESASTNQTSMYLCASSLGRRNTEAFFGQGTRLTVV.

V gene TRBV19 combines with J gene TRBJ2-3; D gene unclear. The V gene lost 7 bases and the J gene lost 4 bases, with 6 bases spanning the gap. CDR1 LNHDA and CDR2 SQIVND come from the germline V gene (reference sequence). The CDR3 consists of 11 residues. The CDR3 protein is CASTSSDTQYF. In nucleotides, the CDR3 is TGTGCCAGTACGTCGTCAGATACGCAGTATTTT.

The chain combines TRBV29-1 with TRBJ2-6; the match to TRBD1 covers 10 bases. Germline-derived CDR1 and CDR2 are SQVTM and ANQGSEA. The CDR3 length is 18 residues. Losses at the gene ends were 3 bases for V and 1 base for J; bases not matched to a gene: 9. CDR3 sequence: CSVDGIPGQGSGANVLTF. In nucleotides, the CDR3 is TGCAGCGTTGACGGGATTCCGGGACAGGGGTCTGGGGCCAACGTCCTGACTTTC.

This chain connects TRBV28 to TRBJ2-7; D may be TRBD1 or TRBD2 (5 bases each). CDR3 length: 15 amino acids. CDR1 and CDR2 from the germline V gene are MDHEN and SYDVKM. Trimming removed 6 bases from V and 2 bases from J, with 17 bases in between. The CDR3 nucleotides read TGTGCCAGCAGCGAGGGACCGAGGGTCCCCTACGAGCAGTACGTC. Translated, it gives CASSEGPRVPYEQYV.